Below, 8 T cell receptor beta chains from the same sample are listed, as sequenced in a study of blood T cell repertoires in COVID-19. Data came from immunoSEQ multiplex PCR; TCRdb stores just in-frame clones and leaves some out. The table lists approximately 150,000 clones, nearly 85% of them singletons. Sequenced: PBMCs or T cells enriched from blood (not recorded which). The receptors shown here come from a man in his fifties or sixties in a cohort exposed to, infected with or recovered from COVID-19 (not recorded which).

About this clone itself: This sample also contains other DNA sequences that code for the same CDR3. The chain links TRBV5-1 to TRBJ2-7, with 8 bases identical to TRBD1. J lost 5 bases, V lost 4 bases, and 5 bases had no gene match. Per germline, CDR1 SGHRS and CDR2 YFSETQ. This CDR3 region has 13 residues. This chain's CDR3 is CASSDGQGHEQYF. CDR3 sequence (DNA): TGCGCCAGCAGCGACGGACAGGGCCACGAGCAGTACTTC.

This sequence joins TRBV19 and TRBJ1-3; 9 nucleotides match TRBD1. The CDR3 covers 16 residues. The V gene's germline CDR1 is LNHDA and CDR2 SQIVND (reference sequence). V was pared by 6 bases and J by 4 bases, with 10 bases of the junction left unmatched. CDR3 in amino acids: CASSEMTGGRGNTIYF. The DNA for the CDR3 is TGTGCCAGTAGCGAAATGACAGGGGGTAGAGGAAACACCATATATTTT.

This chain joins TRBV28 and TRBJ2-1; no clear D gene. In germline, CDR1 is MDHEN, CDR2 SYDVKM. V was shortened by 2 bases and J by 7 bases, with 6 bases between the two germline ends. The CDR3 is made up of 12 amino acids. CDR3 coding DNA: TGTGCCAGCAGTTTAGAGAAGAATGAGCAGTTCTTC. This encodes CASSLEKNEQFF. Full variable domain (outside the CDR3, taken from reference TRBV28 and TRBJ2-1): DVKVTQSSRYLVKRTGEKVFLECVQDMDHENMFWYRQDPGLGLRLIYFSYDVKMKEKGDIPEGYSVSREKKERFSLILESASTNQTSMYLCASSLEKNEQFFGPGTRLTVL.

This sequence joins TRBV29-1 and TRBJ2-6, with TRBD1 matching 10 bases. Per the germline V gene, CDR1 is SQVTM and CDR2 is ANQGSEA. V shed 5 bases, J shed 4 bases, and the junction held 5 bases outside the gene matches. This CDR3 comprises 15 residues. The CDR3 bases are TGCAGCGTTAGGGGACAGGGGAGCGGGGCCAACGTCCTGACTTTC. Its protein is CSVRGQGSGANVLTF.

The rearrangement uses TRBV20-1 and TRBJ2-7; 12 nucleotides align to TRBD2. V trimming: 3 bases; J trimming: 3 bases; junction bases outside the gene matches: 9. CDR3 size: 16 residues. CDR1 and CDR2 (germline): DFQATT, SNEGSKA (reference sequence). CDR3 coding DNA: TGCAGTGCTAGTGAGACTAGCGGGAGTGGGGGCTACGAGCAGTACTTC. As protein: CSASETSGSGGYEQYF.

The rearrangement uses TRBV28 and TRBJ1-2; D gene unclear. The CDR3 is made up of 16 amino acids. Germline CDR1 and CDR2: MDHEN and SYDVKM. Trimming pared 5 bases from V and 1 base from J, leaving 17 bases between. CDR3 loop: CASSPPWTGINYGYTF. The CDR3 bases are TGTGCCAGCAGTCCTCCCTGGACGGGGATTAACTATGGCTACACCTTC.

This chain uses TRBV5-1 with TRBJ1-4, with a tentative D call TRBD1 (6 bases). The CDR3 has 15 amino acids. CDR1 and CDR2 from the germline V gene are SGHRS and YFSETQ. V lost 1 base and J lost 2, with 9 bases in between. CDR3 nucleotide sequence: TGCGCCAGCAGCTTGATGGGGGCCACTAATGAAAAACTGTTTTTT. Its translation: CASSLMGATNEKLFF.

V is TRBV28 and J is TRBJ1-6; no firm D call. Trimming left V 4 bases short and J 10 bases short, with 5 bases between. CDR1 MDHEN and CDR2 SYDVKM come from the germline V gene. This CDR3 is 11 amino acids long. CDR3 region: CASSSGSPLHF. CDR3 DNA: TGTGCCAGCAGTTCGGGGTCACCCCTCCACTTT.